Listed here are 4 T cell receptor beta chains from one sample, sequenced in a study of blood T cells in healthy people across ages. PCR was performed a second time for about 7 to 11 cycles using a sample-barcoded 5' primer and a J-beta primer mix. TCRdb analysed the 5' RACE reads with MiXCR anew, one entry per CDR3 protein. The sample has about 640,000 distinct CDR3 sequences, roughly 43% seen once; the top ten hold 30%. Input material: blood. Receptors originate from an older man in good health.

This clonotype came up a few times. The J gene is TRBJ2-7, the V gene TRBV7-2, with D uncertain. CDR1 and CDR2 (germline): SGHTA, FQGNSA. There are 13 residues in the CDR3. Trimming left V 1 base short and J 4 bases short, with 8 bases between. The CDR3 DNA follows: TGTGCCAGCAGCTTAGTAGGCTTATACGAGCAGTACTTC. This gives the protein CASSLVGLYEQYF.

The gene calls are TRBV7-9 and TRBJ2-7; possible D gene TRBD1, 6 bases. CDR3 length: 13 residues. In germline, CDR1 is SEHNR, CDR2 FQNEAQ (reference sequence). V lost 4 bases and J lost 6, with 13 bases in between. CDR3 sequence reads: CASSSTGSREQYF. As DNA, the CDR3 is TGTGCCAGCAGCTCAACAGGGTCTCGCGAGCAGTACTTC.

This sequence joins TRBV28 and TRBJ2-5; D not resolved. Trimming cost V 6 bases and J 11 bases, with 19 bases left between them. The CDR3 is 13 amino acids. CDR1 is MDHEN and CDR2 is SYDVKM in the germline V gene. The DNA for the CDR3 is TGTGCCAGCAGGGCGAATACAGAAGACAAGCAGTACTTC. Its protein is CASRANTEDKQYF.

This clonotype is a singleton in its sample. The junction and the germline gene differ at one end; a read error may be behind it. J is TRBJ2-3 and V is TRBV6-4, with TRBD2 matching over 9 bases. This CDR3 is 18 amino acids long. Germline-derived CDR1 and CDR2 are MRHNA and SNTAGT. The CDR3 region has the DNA TGTGCCAGCAGTGACCGAGCGGGGGGAGGGGCGAGCACAGATGCGCAGTATTTT. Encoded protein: CASSDRAGGGASTDAQYF.